Listed below are T cell receptor beta chains from one sample, sequenced in a study of cytomegalovirus exposure and HLA in healthy donors. Method: immunoSEQ multiplex PCR; TCRdb's copy keeps in-frame clones and lacks some. Here the sample spans about 82,000 clones, roughly 80% being singletons. Sequencing used PBMCs. These receptors all stem from a man aged 50-60 years in good health and CMV-seronegative. Each CDR3 is given with its conserved first and last residue. D genes are given only for firm matches. Clone size is given for some rows only: seen once, a few or many times, or a class if the clone is expanded.

abundance	v_gene	d_gene	j_gene	CDR3nt	CDR3aa
.	TRBV4-3	TRBD2	TRBJ2-1	TGCGCCAGCAGCTTTTCGGCCGGGGGGAACTACAATGAGCAGTTCTTC	CASSFSAGGNYNEQFF
.	TRBV19	.	TRBJ1-1	TGTGCCAGTAGTATGAGGGGGATGAACTACGTCACTGAAGCTTTCTTT	CASSMRGMNYVTEAFF
.	TRBV6-5	TRBD1	TRBJ2-7	TGTGCCAGCAGTGCCGGGACAGGCTACGAGGGGCAGTACTTC	CASSAGTGYEGQYF
.	TRBV5-8	.	TRBJ1-1	TGTGCCTCCCCCCGGGAAAGTCGCACTGAAGCTTTCTTT	CASPRESRTEAFF
few	TRBV6-1	TRBD1	TRBJ1-1	TGTGCCAGCAGTGTGGACAGGGCCGCCACTGAAGCTTTCTTT	CASSVDRAATEAFF
.	TRBV11-3	.	TRBJ1-1	TGTGCCAGCAGCCCCCGGGGGAACACTGAAGCTTTCTTT	CASSPRGNTEAFF
few	TRBV4-1	TRBD2	TRBJ2-7	TGCGCCAGCAGCCCGACCTGGACTAGCGGGACTAACGAGCAGTACTTC	CASSPTWTSGTNEQYF
few	TRBV6-1	.	TRBJ1-4	TGTGCCAGCAGTGAGGGTGCAGGGGAGGGAGAAAAACTGTTTTTT	CASSEGAGEGEKLFF
.	TRBV12-5	.	TRBJ1-5	TGTGCTAGTGGTTTGGTACCGTTTGGGGCGCAAAGGAGGGATGGCAATCAGCCCCAGCATTTT	CASGLVPFGAQRRDGNQPQHF
.	TRBV5-1	TRBD2	TRBJ2-5	TGCGCCAGCAGATCCGGGACTAGCGGGGGGGCCTCCAAGACCCAGTACTTC	CASRSGTSGGASKTQYF
few	TRBV6-1	.	TRBJ1-5	TGTGCCAGCGACTTAACAGGGAATCAGCCCCAGCATTTT	CASDLTGNQPQHF